Below are 8 T cell receptor beta chains sequenced from a single sample in a study of blood T cells in healthy people across ages. For the second PCR, which ran for roughly 7 to 11 cycles, a sample-barcoded 5' primer and a J-beta primer mix were used. Via MiXCR, TCRdb re-called the 5' RACE reads, giving one row per CDR3 protein. The repertoire consists of around 850,000 distinct CDR3 sequences, with under 40% occurring once and the leading ten covering 10% to 15%. Sequenced input: blood. The origin of the receptors is a man younger than 35 in good health.

There are a few counts of this clonotype. The chain is built from TRBV12-3 or TRBV12-4 and TRBJ1-1; unclear D gene. The CDR3 loop spans 14 amino acids. Trimming took 4 bases from V and 1 from J, leaving 10 bases between them. In nucleotides, the CDR3 is TGTGCCAGCAGTTCAAATCCCGCGAACACTGAAGCTTTCTTT. It codes for CASSSNPANTEAFF.

The J gene is TRBJ2-4, the V gene TRBV19; D ambiguous. There are 11 residues in the CDR3. V lost 1 base and J lost 8, with 3 bases in between. The V gene's germline CDR1 is LNHDA and CDR2 SQIVND (reference sequence). CDR3 in DNA: TGTGCCAGTAGTATAGTCGACATTCAGTACTTC. Translated, it gives CASSIVDIQYF.

The chain uses TRBV7-8 and TRBJ2-1; no clear D gene. Looked up from germline, CDR1 is SGHVS and CDR2 is FQNEAQ. The CDR3 is 13 amino acids. V lost 5 bases and J lost 10, with 15 bases in between. The CDR3 coding sequence is TGTGCCAGCAGCGTAGAAAGCCGATGGGAGCAGTTCTTC. Protein: CASSVESRWEQFF. The full variable domain, with the rest looked up from reference TRBV7-8 and TRBJ2-1, is GAGVSQSPRYKVAKRGQDVALRCDPISGHVSLFWYQQALGQGPEFLTYFQNEAQLDKSGLPSDRFFAERPEGSVSTLKIQRTQQEDSAVYLCASSVESRWEQFFGPGTRLTVL.

This chain connects TRBV27 to TRBJ1-6, with D perhaps TRBD1 (6 bases). Germline CDR1 reads MNHEY; CDR2 reads SMNVEV (reference sequence). The CDR3 loop spans 15 amino acids. With 2 bases removed from V and 9 bases from J, the gap between germline ends came to 14 bases. CDR3: CASSLGAGDLSPLHF. DNA of the CDR3: TGTGCCAGCAGTTTAGGGGCAGGGGACCTTTCACCCCTCCACTTT.

This clonotype was recorded a few times. The V call is TRBV2, the J call TRBJ2-5, with D maybe TRBD2 (7 bases). The CDR3 is made up of 13 amino acids. Trimming took 1 base from V and 7 from J, leaving 10 bases between them. Germline-derived CDR1 and CDR2 are SNHLY and FYNNEI. CDR3 nucleotide sequence: TGTGCCAGCAGTGAAGAGGGGGGGTCGACCCAGTACTTC. Protein sequence: CASSEEGGSTQYF. The full variable domain, completed using reference TRBV2 and TRBJ2-5, is EPEVTQTPSHQVTQMGQEVILRCVPISNHLYFYWYRQILGQKVEFLVSFYNNEISEKSEIFDDQFSVERPDGSNFTLKIRSTKLEDSAMYFCASSEEGGSTQYFGPGTRLLVL.

V is TRBV7-9 and J is TRBJ2-5; 9 bases align to TRBD2. The germline CDR1 and CDR2 sequences are SEHNR and FQNEAQ (reference sequence). The CDR3 has 14 residues. J gave up 5 bases and V 4 bases, and 5 bases lay outside the gene matches. The CDR3 DNA reads as TGTGCCAGCAGCTACGCTAGCGGGGACGAGACCCAGTACTTC. Translating it yields CASSYASGDETQYF.

Note on this clonotype: This may be a read error, as it is one base from a much larger clone. V usage is TRBV7-3 and J usage is TRBJ2-1; no clear D. Per germline, CDR1 SGHTA and CDR2 FQGTGA. The CDR3 totals 13 residues. In DNA form, the CDR3 reads TGTGCCAGCGGCTTAGGGAAGTACAATGAGCAGTTCTTC. As protein: CASGLGKYNEQFF.

Concerning this clonotype itself: An end of the junction does not agree with germline; a read error may underlie this. The chain joins TRBV7-8 to TRBJ2-5; either TRBD1 or TRBD2 may supply D (5 bases each). The CDR3 has 17 residues. Per the germline V gene, CDR1 is SGHVS and CDR2 is FQNEAQ. CDR3 bases: TGTACCAGCAGCTCTTACTTCGGTACGGGGCCCCAAGAGACCCAGTACTTC. It codes for CTSSSYFGTGPQETQYF.